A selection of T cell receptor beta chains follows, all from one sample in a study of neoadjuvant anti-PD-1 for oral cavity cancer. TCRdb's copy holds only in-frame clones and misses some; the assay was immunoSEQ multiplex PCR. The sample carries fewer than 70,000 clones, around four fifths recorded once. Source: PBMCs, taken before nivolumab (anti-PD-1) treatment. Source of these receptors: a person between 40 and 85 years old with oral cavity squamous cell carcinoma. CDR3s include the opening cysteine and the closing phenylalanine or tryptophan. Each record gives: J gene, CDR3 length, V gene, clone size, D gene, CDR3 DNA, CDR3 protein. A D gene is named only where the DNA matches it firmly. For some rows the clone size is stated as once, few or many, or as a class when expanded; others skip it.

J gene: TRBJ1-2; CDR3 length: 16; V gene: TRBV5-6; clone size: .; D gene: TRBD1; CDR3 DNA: TGTGCCAGCAGCTTATTACGGGACAGGGGAGACTATGGCTACACCTTC; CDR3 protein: CASSLLRDRGDYGYTF
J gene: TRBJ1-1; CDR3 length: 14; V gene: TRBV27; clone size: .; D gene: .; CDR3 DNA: TGTGCCACCCAAGCAGGACACCGAAACACTGAAGCTTTCTTT; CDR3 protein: CATQAGHRNTEAFF
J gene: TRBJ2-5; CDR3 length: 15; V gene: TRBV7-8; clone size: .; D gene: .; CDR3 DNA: TGTGCCAGCAGCTTAGGATTGCGGGGCGAAGAGACCCAGTACTTC; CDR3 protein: CASSLGLRGEETQYF
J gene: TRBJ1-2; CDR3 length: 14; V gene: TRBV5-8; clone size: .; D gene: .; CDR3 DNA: TGTGCCAGCAGCTTGGCCCAATGGACGGGGGACTACACCTTC; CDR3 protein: CASSLAQWTGDYTF
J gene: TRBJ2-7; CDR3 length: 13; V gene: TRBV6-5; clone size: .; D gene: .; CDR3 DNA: TGTGCCAGCGGCCCCAGGGCCGCGCTCGAGCAGTACTTC; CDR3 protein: CASGPRAALEQYF
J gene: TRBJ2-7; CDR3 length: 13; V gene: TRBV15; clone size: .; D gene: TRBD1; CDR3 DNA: TGTGCCACCAGCCAGGACAGGGTTAACGAGCAGTACTTC; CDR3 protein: CATSQDRVNEQYF
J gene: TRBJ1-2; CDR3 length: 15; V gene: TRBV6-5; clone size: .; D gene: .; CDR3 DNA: TGTGCCAGCAGATTACTTGTGACTGATAACTATGGCTACACCTTC; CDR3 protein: CASRLLVTDNYGYTF
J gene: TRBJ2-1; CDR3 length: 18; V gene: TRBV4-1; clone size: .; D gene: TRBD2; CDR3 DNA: TGCGCCAGCAGCCAAGATCCAGGGGGTAGCGGGGGATACAATGAGCAGTTCTTC; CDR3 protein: CASSQDPGGSGGYNEQFF
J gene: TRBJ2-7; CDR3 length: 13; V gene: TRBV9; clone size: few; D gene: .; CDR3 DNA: TGTGCCAGCAGCAGGGACAGCGGGTGGGAGCAGTACTTC; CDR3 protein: CASSRDSGWEQYF
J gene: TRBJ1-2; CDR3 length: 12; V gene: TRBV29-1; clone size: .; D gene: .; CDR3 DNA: TGCAGCGTTGGCGGACAAGGACGAGGCTACACCTTC; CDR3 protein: CSVGGQGRGYTF
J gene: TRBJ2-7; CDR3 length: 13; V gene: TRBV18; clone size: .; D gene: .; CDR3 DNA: TGTGCCAGCTCACCACTTACCAGGGTCGAGCAGTACTTC; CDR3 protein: CASSPLTRVEQYF
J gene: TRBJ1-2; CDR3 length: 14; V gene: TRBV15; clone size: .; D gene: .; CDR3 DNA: TGTGCCACCAGCAGAGCCGAGCAGGCCTATGGCTACACCTTC; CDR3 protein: CATSRAEQAYGYTF
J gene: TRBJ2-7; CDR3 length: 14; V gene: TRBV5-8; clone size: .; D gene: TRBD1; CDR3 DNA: TGTGCCAGCAGCTTGGACAGGGGGCGCTTCGAGCAGTACTTC; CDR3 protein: CASSLDRGRFEQYF
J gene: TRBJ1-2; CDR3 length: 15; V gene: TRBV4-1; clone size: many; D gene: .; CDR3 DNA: TGCGCCAGCAGCCAAGAATACGGTGCTAACTATGGCTACACCTTC; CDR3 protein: CASSQEYGANYGYTF
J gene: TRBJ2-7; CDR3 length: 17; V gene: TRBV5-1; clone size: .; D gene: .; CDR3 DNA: TGCGCCAGCAGCCGGGACCAGGGAGTAGGAGGGGGCTACGAGCAGTACTTC; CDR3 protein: CASSRDQGVGGGYEQYF
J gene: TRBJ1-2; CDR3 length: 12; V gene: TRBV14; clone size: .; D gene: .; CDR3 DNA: TGTGCCAGCAGCCCGGGGGTGCTAGGCTACACCTTC; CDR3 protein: CASSPGVLGYTF
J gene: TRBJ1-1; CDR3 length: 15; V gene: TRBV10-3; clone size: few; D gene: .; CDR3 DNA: TGTGCCATCAGTGAGCTCCCACTGGGTGGGACTGAAGCTTTCTTT; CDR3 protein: CAISELPLGGTEAFF
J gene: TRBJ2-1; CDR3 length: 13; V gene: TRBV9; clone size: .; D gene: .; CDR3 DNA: TGTGCCAGCAGCGTAGGACAGAACAATGAGCAGTTCTTC; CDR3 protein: CASSVGQNNEQFF
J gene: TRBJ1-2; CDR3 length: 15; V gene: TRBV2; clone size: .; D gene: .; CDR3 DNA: TGTGCCAGCACCTCGGACCTCCGAGGCAACTATGGCTACACCTTC; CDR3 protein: CASTSDLRGNYGYTF
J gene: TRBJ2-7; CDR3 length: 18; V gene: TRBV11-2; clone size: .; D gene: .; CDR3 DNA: TGTGCCAGCAGCTTAGTGTCGGGGTCTCAATTTCTGACCTACGAGCAGTACTTC; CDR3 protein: CASSLVSGSQFLTYEQYF
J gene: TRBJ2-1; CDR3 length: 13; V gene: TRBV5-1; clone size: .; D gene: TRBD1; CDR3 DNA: TGCGCCAGCAGCTTAACAGGGGACGGTGAGCAGTTCTTC; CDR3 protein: CASSLTGDGEQFF
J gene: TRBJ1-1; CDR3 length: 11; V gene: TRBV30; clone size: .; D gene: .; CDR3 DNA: TGTGCCTGGAGTCCTAATTGGGTAGCTTTCTTT; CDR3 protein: CAWSPNWVAFF
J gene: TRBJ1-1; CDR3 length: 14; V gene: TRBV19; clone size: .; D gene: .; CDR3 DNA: TGTGCCAGTAGTATAACCGGGGCTAACACTGAAGCTTTCTTT; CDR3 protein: CASSITGANTEAFF
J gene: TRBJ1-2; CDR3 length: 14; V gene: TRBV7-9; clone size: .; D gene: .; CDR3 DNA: TGTGCCAGCAGCTTAGCGCGGCAGGGGCGAGGCTACACCTTC; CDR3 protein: CASSLARQGRGYTF
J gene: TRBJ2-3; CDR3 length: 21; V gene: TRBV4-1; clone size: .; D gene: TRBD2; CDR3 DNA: TGCGCCAGCAGCCTACGTTACGCGGGGACTAGCGGGTCGACTAGCACAGATACGCAGTATTTT; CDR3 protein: CASSLRYAGTSGSTSTDTQYF
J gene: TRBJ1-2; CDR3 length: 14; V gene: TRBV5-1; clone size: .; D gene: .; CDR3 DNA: TGCGCCAGCAGCCCCACTCGCCCCGATTATGGCTACACCTTC; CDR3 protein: CASSPTRPDYGYTF
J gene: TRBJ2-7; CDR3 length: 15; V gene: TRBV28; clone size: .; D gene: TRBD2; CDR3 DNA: TGTGCCAGCAGGCCTAAGACTAGCGGGAGGAACGAGCAGTACTTC; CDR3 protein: CASRPKTSGRNEQYF
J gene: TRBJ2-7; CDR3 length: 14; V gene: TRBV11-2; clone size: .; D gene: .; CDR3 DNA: TGTGCCAGCAGCCCTCTCGGCTCTATTTACGAGCAGTACTTC; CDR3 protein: CASSPLGSIYEQYF
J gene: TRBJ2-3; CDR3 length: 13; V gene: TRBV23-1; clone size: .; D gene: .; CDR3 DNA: TGCGCCAGCACCCCGACAGGCACAGATACGCAGTATTTT; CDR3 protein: CASTPTGTDTQYF
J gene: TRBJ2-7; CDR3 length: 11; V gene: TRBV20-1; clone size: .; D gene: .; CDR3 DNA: TGCAGTGCCGGGGAGACCGACGAGCAGTACTTC; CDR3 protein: CSAGETDEQYF
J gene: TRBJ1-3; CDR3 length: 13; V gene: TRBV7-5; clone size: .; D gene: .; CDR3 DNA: TGTGTCAGAAGCTTGAGAGGGGGAAACACCATATATTTT; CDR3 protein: CVRSLRGGNTIYF